The source of this T cell receptor beta chain is a study of control samples from healthy donors and cancer patients. The CDR3 sequence is 14 residues long. V lost 4 bases and J lost 3, with 12 bases in between. Germline V gene lookup returns CDR1 SEHNR and CDR2 FQNEAQ (reference sequence). Only in-frame clones appear in the TCRdb table, and some are missing; sequencing was by immunoSEQ multiplex PCR. This table has about 220,000 clones, just under 95% appearing once. Source material: blood. J is TRBJ1-1 and V is TRBV7-9; the D gene is possibly TRBD1 (6 bases). The sequence derives from a man aged 45-65 years in good health. The CDR3 DNA sequence: TGTGCCAGCAGCTCGAAACAGGGCCACACTGAAGCTTTCTTT. Translated: CASSSKQGHTEAFF.